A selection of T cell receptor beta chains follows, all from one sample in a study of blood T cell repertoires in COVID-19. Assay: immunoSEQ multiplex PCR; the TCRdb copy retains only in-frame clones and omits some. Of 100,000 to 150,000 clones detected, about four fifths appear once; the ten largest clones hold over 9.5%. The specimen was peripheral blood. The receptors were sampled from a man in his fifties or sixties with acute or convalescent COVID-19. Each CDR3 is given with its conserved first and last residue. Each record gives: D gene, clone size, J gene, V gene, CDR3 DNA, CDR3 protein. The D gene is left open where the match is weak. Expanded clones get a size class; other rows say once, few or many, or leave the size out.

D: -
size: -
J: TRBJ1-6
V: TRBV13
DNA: TGTGCCAGCAGCGGGGGACAAGATAATTCACCCCTCCACTTT
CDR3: CASSGGQDNSPLHF

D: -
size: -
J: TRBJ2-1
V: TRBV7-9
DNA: TGTGCCATAACCGGGATGGGGAATGAGCAGTTCTTC
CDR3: CAITGMGNEQFF

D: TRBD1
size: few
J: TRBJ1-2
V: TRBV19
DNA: TGTGCCAGTAGTCTCCGGGACAGGGGGGCCTATGGCTACACCTTC
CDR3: CASSLRDRGAYGYTF

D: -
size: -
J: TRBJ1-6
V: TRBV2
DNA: TGTGCCAGTTCGTCTGCCTATAATTCACCCCTCCACTTT
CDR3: CASSSAYNSPLHF

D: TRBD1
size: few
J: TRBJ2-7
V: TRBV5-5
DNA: TGTGCCAGCAGCCCCCCCGGGACAGGGGCACTACAGTACTTC
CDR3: CASSPPGTGALQYF

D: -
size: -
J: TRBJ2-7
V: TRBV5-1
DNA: TGCGCCAGCAGCTCCTGGGCGGGGCAGCCCTACGAGCAGTACTTC
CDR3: CASSSWAGQPYEQYF

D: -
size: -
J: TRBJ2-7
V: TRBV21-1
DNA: TGTGCCAGCAGTATAACAGGGACGCGATCGATTTACGAGCAGTACTTC
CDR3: CASSITGTRSIYEQYF

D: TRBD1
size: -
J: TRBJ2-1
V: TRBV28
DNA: TGTGCCAGCAGTTTAAACAGGGGGCAAGAGCAGTTCTTC
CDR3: CASSLNRGQEQFF

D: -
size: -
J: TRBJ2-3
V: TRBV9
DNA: TGTGCCAGCAGCTCCCGAGGCGGAGGCGTGGTGGATACGCAGTATTTT
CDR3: CASSSRGGGVVDTQYF

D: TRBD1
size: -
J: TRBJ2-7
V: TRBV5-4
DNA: TGTGCCAGCAGCTTGGAGGGACAGGTCTTCAACGAGCAGTACTTC
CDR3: CASSLEGQVFNEQYF

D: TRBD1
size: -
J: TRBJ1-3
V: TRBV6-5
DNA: TGTGCCGTTACAGGGGCTGGAAACACCATATATTTT
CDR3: CAVTGAGNTIYF

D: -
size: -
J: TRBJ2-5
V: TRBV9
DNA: TGTGCCAGCAGCCCAAGAGGTAACCAAGAGACCCAGTACTTC
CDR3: CASSPRGNQETQYF

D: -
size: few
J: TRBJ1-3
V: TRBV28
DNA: TGTGCCAGCAGATACAGGTTCTCTGGAAACACCATATATTTT
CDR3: CASRYRFSGNTIYF

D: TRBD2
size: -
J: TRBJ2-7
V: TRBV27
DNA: TGTGCCAGCAGCCCCGGGACTAGCGGGAGATTACTTGGGCAGTACTTC
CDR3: CASSPGTSGRLLGQYF

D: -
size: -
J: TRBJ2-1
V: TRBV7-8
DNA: TGTGCCAGCAGCTCCCGGGACTTTTACAATGAGCAGTTCTTC
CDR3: CASSSRDFYNEQFF

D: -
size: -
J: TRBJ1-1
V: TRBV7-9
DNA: TGTGCCAGCAAGACAGGGAACACTGAAGCTTTCTTT
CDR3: CASKTGNTEAFF

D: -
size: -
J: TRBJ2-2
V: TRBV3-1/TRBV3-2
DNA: TGTGCCAGCAGCCAATCCTCGTCGGTCGGGGAGCTGTTTTTT
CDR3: CASSQSSSVGELFF

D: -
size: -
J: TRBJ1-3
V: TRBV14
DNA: TGTGCCAGCAGCCAAGTCGGGACTTCCAGGTTCTCTGGAAACACCATATATTTT
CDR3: CASSQVGTSRFSGNTIYF

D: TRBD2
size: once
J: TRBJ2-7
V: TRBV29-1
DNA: TGCAGCGTCCCCGCTCCCAGCGGGAGAATGGACGAGCAGTACTTC
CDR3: CSVPAPSGRMDEQYF

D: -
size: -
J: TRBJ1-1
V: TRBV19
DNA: TGTGCCAGTAGTATAGGAGCACTGAACACTGAAGCTTTCTTT
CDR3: CASSIGALNTEAFF

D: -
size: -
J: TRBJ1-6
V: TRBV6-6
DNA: TGTGCCAGCACCAGGCGGGGACGTGATAATTCACCCCTCCACTTT
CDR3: CASTRRGRDNSPLHF

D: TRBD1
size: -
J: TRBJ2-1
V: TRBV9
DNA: TGTGCCAGCAGCGTGACAGGGAACGACAATGAGCAGTTCTTC
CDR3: CASSVTGNDNEQFF

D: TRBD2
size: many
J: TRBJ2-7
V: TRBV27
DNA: TGTGCCAGCAGTTTACTAGCGGGAGCCTTATACGAGCAGTACTTC
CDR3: CASSLLAGALYEQYF

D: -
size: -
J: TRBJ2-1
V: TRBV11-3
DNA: TGTGCCAGCAGCCCCACCGGCTCCTACAATGAGCAGTTCTTC
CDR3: CASSPTGSYNEQFF

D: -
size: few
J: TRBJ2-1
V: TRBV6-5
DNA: TGTGCCAGCAGTAGGGGACTGCTACCCGCTAATGAGCAGTTCTTC
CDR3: CASSRGLLPANEQFF

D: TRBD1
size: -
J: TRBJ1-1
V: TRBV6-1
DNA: TGTGCCAGCAGTGAGGGACAGGGGGACACTGAAGCTTTCTTT
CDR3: CASSEGQGDTEAFF